The rows below give T cell receptor beta chains drawn from one sample of a study of blood T cell repertoires in COVID-19. The assay was immunoSEQ multiplex PCR, and TCRdb's table has in-frame clones only and misses some. This repertoire shows over 200,000 clones, 84% found once; its top ten account for 5.5% to 7.5%. Source material: PBMCs or T cells enriched from blood (not recorded which). Receptors originate from a woman in her 40s who had recovered from COVID-19. The CDR3 runs from the conserved cysteine through the conserved F or W. A D gene is named only where the DNA matches it firmly. Rows may omit the clone size; those that give it use once, few, many or a size class.

TRBD1,TRBV7-8,.,TRBJ1-2,CASSEQGALNYGYTF,TGTGCCAGCAGCGAACAGGGGGCGCTGAACTATGGCTACACCTTC
.,TRBV2,few,TRBJ1-1,CASRRTVDTEAFF,TGTGCCAGCAGGCGGACAGTTGACACTGAAGCTTTCTTT
.,TRBV2,.,TRBJ1-1,CASSEQAMNTEAFF,TGTGCCAGCAGTGAACAGGCTATGAACACTGAAGCTTTCTTT
.,TRBV11-2,.,TRBJ2-5,CASSWMGARQETQYF,TGTGCCAGCAGCTGGATGGGGGCGCGCCAAGAGACCCAGTACTTC
.,TRBV11-2,.,TRBJ1-5,CASSLGGDQPQHF,TGTGCCAGCAGCTTAGGGGGGGATCAGCCCCAGCATTTT
TRBD1,TRBV24-1,.,TRBJ1-2,CATSDAGTERLYGYTF,TGTGCCACCAGTGATGCCGGGACAGAAAGACTCTATGGCTACACCTTC
.,TRBV18,.,TRBJ1-1,CASSPGATLSNTEAFF,TGTGCCAGCTCACCAGGGGCAACACTCTCGAACACTGAAGCTTTCTTT
TRBD1,TRBV6-5,.,TRBJ2-2,CASSYSGTGGAGELFF,TGTGCCAGCAGTTACTCTGGGACAGGGGGGGCCGGGGAGCTGTTTTTT
TRBD2,TRBV19,once,TRBJ2-7,CASSTRGTSDSYEQYF,TGTGCCAGTAGCACCCGGGGGACTAGCGACTCCTACGAGCAGTACTTC
.,TRBV28,.,TRBJ2-4,CASSSSGKRAKNIQYF,TGTGCCAGCAGTTCCTCCGGGAAAAGGGCCAAAAACATTCAGTACTTC
.,TRBV29-1,.,TRBJ2-6,CSVDSGSPSGANVLTF,TGCAGCGTTGATTCAGGATCTCCCTCTGGGGCCAACGTCCTGACTTTC
TRBD1,TRBV30,.,TRBJ1-2,CAVETGLYGYTF,TGTGCCGTAGAGACAGGGCTATATGGCTACACCTTC
TRBD2,TRBV7-3,.,TRBJ2-1,CASSAQTSGPANEQFF,TGTGCCAGCAGCGCCCAGACTAGCGGCCCCGCCAATGAGCAGTTCTTC
TRBD2,TRBV5-4,.,TRBJ2-1,CASSLKREQYNEQFF,TGTGCCAGCAGCTTAAAGCGGGAACAATACAATGAGCAGTTCTTC
.,TRBV5-1,.,TRBJ1-1,CASSLALQSVGTEAFF,TGCGCCAGCAGCTTGGCCCTCCAGAGCGTGGGCACTGAAGCTTTCTTT
.,TRBV4-2,.,TRBJ2-2,CASSQDAGGSGELFF,TGTGCCAGCAGCCAAGATGCAGGAGGGTCCGGGGAGCTGTTTTTT
.,TRBV7-6,.,TRBJ2-5,CASSQGGETQYF,TGTGCCAGCAGCCAAGGAGGGGAGACCCAGTACTTC
TRBD1,TRBV6-5,.,TRBJ2-2,CASRYRGLNTGELFF,TGTGCCAGCCGCTACAGGGGGCTGAACACCGGGGAGCTGTTTTTT